The next 8 T cell receptor beta chains were all read from a single sample in a study of blood T cell repertoires in COVID-19. Libraries were prepared by immunoSEQ multiplex PCR; TCRdb keeps only in-frame clonotypes and omits some of them. The sample has roughly 68,000 clones; 65% to 90% are singletons. Source material: peripheral blood. Every receptor here comes from a man in his forties or fifties with acute or convalescent COVID-19.

The rearrangement links TRBV2 to TRBJ2-7; no reliable D call. The germline V gene has CDR1 SNHLY and CDR2 FYNNEI. This CDR3 has 15 residues. The V end was cut by 0 bases, the J end by 3 bases, with 12 bases between. The CDR3 spells CASSEAEVRSYEQYF. CDR3 sequence (DNA): TGTGCCAGCAGTGAAGCAGAGGTCCGCAGCTACGAGCAGTACTTC. Filled out from reference TRBV2 and TRBJ2-7, the complete variable domain reads EPEVTQTPSHQVTQMGQEVILRCVPISNHLYFYWYRQILGQKVEFLVSFYNNEISEKSEIFDDQFSVERPDGSNFTLKIRSTKLEDSAMYFCASSEAEVRSYEQYFGPGTRLTVT.

The V gene is TRBV6-2 or TRBV6-3, the J gene TRBJ1-2; TRBD1 is a possible D gene (5 bases). Germline CDR1 MNHEY, CDR2 SVGEGT. CDR3 length: 15 amino acids. The V gene lost 6 bases and the J gene lost 4 bases, with 18 bases spanning the gap. The CDR3 nucleotides read TGTGCCAGCAGCACGGGGGACTACGGCGGCTATGGCTACACCTTC. Its protein is CASSTGDYGGYGYTF.

The chain links TRBV4-2 to TRBJ2-1; D is possibly TRBD2 (5 bases). This CDR3 comprises 16 residues. Trimming removed 4 bases from V and 7 bases from J, with 20 bases in between. Germline V gene sequence: CDR1 LGHNA, CDR2 YNFKEQ. This chain's CDR3 is CASSRRTGSLRNEQFF. The CDR3 DNA reads as TGTGCCAGCAGCCGAAGGACGGGAAGTCTCCGAAATGAGCAGTTCTTC.

This clone appeared a few times. V and J are TRBV6-5 and TRBJ1-5; TRBD1 matches at 9 bases. In germline, CDR1 is MNHEY, CDR2 SVGAGI. The length of the CDR3 is 15 residues. V trimming: 8 bases; J trimming: 6 bases; junction bases outside the gene matches: 11. The CDR3 protein is CASRSRDRVSQPQHF. For the CDR3, the DNA is TGTGCCAGCCGAAGCCGGGACAGGGTCTCTCAGCCCCAGCATTTT.

The rearrangement links TRBV10-1 to TRBJ1-2; the match to TRBD1 covers 7 bases. The CDR3 totals 16 residues. V gave up 7 bases and J gave up 3 bases; unmatched junction bases: 14. Germline V gene lookup returns CDR1 WNHNN and CDR2 SYGVQD (reference sequence). The CDR3 nucleotides are TGCGCCAGCATTAGTGGGCGACAGGGCCCTCACTATGGCTACACCTTC. This sequence encodes CASISGRQGPHYGYTF.

The CDR3 bases are TGTGCCAGCAGCCAAAATAGCGGGGTCGGAGAGACCCAGTACTTC. Amino acid sequence: CASSQNSGVGETQYF. This chain joins TRBV4-2 and TRBJ2-5, with TRBD2 matching over 8 bases. With 2 bases clipped from V and 4 bases from J, the junction kept 6 bases outside the gene matches. This CDR3 contains 15 residues. Looked up from germline, CDR1 is LGHNA and CDR2 is YNFKEQ.

J is TRBJ2-2 and V is TRBV30, with no clear D. This CDR3 spans 13 amino acids. Germline CDR1 GTSNPN, CDR2 SVGIG (reference sequence). V lost 4 bases and J lost 1, with 7 bases in between. Written as DNA, the CDR3 is TGTGCCTGGACGGCGGAGAACACCGGGGAGCTGTTTTTT. Translation gives CAWTAENTGELFF.

The CDR3 DNA reads as TGTGCCAGCAGCTTGGGTGACACAAACCCCAGCACAGATACGCAGTATTTT. Amino acids: CASSLGDTNPSTDTQYF. The chain has TRBV11-2 and TRBJ2-3; D is ambiguous. The CDR3 is 17 amino acids. Between the trimmed V and J ends, which lost 3 bases and 0 bases, there was a span of 16 bases. The germline CDR1 and CDR2 sequences are SGHAT and FQNNGV.